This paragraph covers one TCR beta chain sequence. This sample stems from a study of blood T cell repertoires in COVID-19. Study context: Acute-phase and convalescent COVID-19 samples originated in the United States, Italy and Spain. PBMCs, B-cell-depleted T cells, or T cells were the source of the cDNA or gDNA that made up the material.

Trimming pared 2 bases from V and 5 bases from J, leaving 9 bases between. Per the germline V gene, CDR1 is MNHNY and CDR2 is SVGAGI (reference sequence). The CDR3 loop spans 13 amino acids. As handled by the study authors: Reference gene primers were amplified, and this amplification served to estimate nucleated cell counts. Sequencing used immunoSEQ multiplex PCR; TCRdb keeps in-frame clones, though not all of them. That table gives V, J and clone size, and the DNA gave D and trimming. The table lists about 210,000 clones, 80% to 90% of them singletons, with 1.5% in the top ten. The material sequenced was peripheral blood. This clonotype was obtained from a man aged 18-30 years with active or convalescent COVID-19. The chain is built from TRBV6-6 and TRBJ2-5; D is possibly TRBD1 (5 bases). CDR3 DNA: TGTGCCAGCAGTTACCCAGGGATGGAGACCCAGTACTTC. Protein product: CASSYPGMETQYF.